A selection of T cell receptor beta chains follows, all from one sample in a study of blood T cell repertoires in COVID-19. Method: immunoSEQ multiplex PCR; TCRdb's copy keeps in-frame clones and lacks some. Of nearly 200,000 clones detected, about 80% appear once; the ten largest clones hold 6.5% to 9.5%. Source material: PBMCs or T cells enriched from blood (not recorded which). The receptors stem from a man aged 40-49 years who had recovered from COVID-19. Each CDR3 is given with its conserved first and last residue. The order of the fields is clone size, V gene, D gene, J gene, CDR3 DNA, CDR3 protein. The D gene is left open where the match is weak. Clone size is stated in some rows and not others, as once, few, many or a class when expanded.

once	TRBV4-3	NA	TRBJ2-2	TGCGCCAGCAGCCAGAATTCAGGGCCCAACACCGGGGAGCTGTTTTTT	CASSQNSGPNTGELFF
NA	TRBV5-5	NA	TRBJ1-1	TGTGCCAGCAGCTTACAGGGCTCGAACACTGAAGCTTTCTTT	CASSLQGSNTEAFF
NA	TRBV27	TRBD1	TRBJ2-7	TGTGCCAGCAGTGCCTCATGGGACAGGCTTTCCTACGAGCAGTACTTC	CASSASWDRLSYEQYF
once	TRBV3-1/TRBV3-2	NA	TRBJ1-5	TGTGCCAGCAGCCAGGCAGGGGTACCGAATCAGCCCCAGCATTTT	CASSQAGVPNQPQHF
NA	TRBV2	TRBD1	TRBJ1-4	TGTGCCAGCAGTCGGGACAGGGAAGAAAAACTGTTTTTT	CASSRDREEKLFF
NA	TRBV5-1	NA	TRBJ2-7	TGCGCCAGCAACGGACAGTCGAGCTCCTACGAGCAGTACTTC	CASNGQSSSYEQYF
few	TRBV11-1	NA	TRBJ1-6	TGTGCCAGCAGCTTAGTACAGGGTGAATCACCCCTCCACTTT	CASSLVQGESPLHF
NA	TRBV4-3	NA	TRBJ2-7	TGCGCCAGCAGCCAAGCCTCAGGGGTGGTTGGCGAGCAGTACTTC	CASSQASGVVGEQYF
once	TRBV4-2	NA	TRBJ1-1	TGTGCCAGCAGCCTGGTGGGGGCAGAGAACACTGAAGCTTTCTTT	CASSLVGAENTEAFF
NA	TRBV21-1	NA	TRBJ2-2	TGTGCCAGCAGCCAGATCTTCCGGGACATCCCCTTTACCGGGGAGCTGTTTTTT	CASSQIFRDIPFTGELFF
once	TRBV19	TRBD2	TRBJ2-1	TGTGCCAGCAGGCATCATCGGGGGGGGTACAATGAGCAGTTCTTC	CASRHHRGGYNEQFF
NA	TRBV9	TRBD2	TRBJ2-3	TGTGCCAGCAGCCTACGACTAGCGGGCACAGATACGCAGTATTTT	CASSLRLAGTDTQYF
NA	TRBV3-1/TRBV3-2	NA	TRBJ1-1	TGTGCCAGCAGCTTCTCTATGAACACTGAAGCTTTCTTT	CASSFSMNTEAFF
NA	TRBV11-1	NA	TRBJ2-1	TGTGCCAGCAGCTTTGCGAATGAGCAGTTCTTC	CASSFANEQFF
NA	TRBV9	TRBD1	TRBJ1-3	TGTGCCAGCAGCGCCCGGACAGGATCTGGAAACACCATATATTTT	CASSARTGSGNTIYF
NA	TRBV19	NA	TRBJ2-6	TGTGCCAGTAGTGTCGGGGATGCTGGGGCCAACGTCCTGACTTTC	CASSVGDAGANVLTF
NA	TRBV9	TRBD1	TRBJ1-2	TGTGCCAGCAGCGTATCGCCGACAGGGGAACTAACAAACTATGGCTACACCTTC	CASSVSPTGELTNYGYTF
NA	TRBV5-1	TRBD1	TRBJ1-2	TGCGCCAGTGGACCAGGCAGGGGGAACAACTATGGCTACACCTTC	CASGPGRGNNYGYTF
once	TRBV27	TRBD1	TRBJ2-7	TGTGCCACCAGCCCTCAGGGGGCTGGGTACGAGCAGTACTTC	CATSPQGAGYEQYF
NA	TRBV18	NA	TRBJ1-1	TGTGCCAGCTCACCACCGGCGGGGCAGCTTGAAGCTTTCTTT	CASSPPAGQLEAFF
NA	TRBV11-3	NA	TRBJ1-1	TGTGCCAGCAGCTTAGCCCCCGGGGTGGAAGCTTTCTTT	CASSLAPGVEAFF
NA	TRBV18	NA	TRBJ1-5	TGTGCCAGCTCACCCTCTATCAATCAGCCCCAGCATTTT	CASSPSINQPQHF
NA	TRBV30	NA	TRBJ1-1	TGTGCCTGGTATTTCGGGACTGAAGCTTTCTTT	CAWYFGTEAFF
NA	TRBV4-1	NA	TRBJ1-1	TGCGCCAGCACGTGGACAACGACTTCAAGCTCTGAAGCTTTCTTT	CASTWTTTSSSEAFF
NA	TRBV14	NA	TRBJ2-7	TGTGCCAGCAGCCAAGCTTCCGGGTCCCTGGCGGGCGAGCAGTACTTC	CASSQASGSLAGEQYF
NA	TRBV5-1	TRBD1	TRBJ2-2	TGCGCCAGCAGCTTGGTCGGACAGGATGGGTACACCGGGGAGCTGTTTTTT	CASSLVGQDGYTGELFF
NA	TRBV19	NA	TRBJ1-5	TGTGCCAGTAGTATAATGGGGCCCTTGGGCAATCAGCCCCAGCATTTT	CASSIMGPLGNQPQHF
NA	TRBV5-4	TRBD1	TRBJ1-2	TGTGCCAGCAGCTTGGCGACAGGGGGCCCCTATGGCTACACCTTC	CASSLATGGPYGYTF
NA	TRBV19	NA	TRBJ1-2	TGTGCCAGTAGTATCGGGGTGGGCTATGGCTACACCTTC	CASSIGVGYGYTF
once	TRBV19	NA	TRBJ1-1	TGTGCCAGTAGTATAGGTTCTTCGAGGTACACTGAAGCTTTCTTT	CASSIGSSRYTEAFF
NA	TRBV19	TRBD1	TRBJ1-2	TGTGCCAGTAGTATTCCTCCGGGACAGGGCCCCTATGGCTACACCTTC	CASSIPPGQGPYGYTF
few	TRBV19	TRBD1	TRBJ2-5	TGTGCCAGTAGTATCGGGACAGGGGAGGCAGAGACCCAGTACTTC	CASSIGTGEAETQYF
once	TRBV18	NA	TRBJ2-1	TGTGCCAGCTCACTAACAGGGACGGCTTCCTCCTACAATGAGCAGTTCTTC	CASSLTGTASSYNEQFF
NA	TRBV7-8	TRBD1	TRBJ1-1	TGTGCCAGCAGCTTAGTGACAGGGGCTAACACTGAAGCTTTCTTT	CASSLVTGANTEAFF
NA	TRBV3-1/TRBV3-2	TRBD2	TRBJ2-7	TGTGCCACCTCGACCGGGACTACCTACGAGCAGTACTTC	CATSTGTTYEQYF
NA	TRBV5-1	NA	TRBJ1-1	TGCGCCAGCAGCTCCGGACAAGGGCCGTTTGAAGCTTTCTTT	CASSSGQGPFEAFF
NA	TRBV7-9	NA	TRBJ1-1	TGTGCCAGCACCCGAGGGGAGGGGACCACTGAAGCTTTCTTT	CASTRGEGTTEAFF
NA	TRBV3-1/TRBV3-2	NA	TRBJ2-1	TGTGCCAGCAGCCAAGGTATCAGCGCAGGGGAGTTCTTC	CASSQGISAGEFF
NA	TRBV6-2/TRBV6-3	TRBD2	TRBJ2-3	TGTGCCAGCAGTTACTCGAGACTAGCGGGGGGGAGCCCTCTCGCAGATACGCAGTATTTT	CASSYSRLAGGSPLADTQYF
NA	TRBV10-3	TRBD1	TRBJ2-1	TGTGCCATCACTCGACAGGGGTCCTACAATGAGCAGTTCTTC	CAITRQGSYNEQFF
NA	TRBV3-1/TRBV3-2	NA	TRBJ1-2	TGTGCCAGCAGCCCCTCCCTCGGGGACTATGGCTACACCTTC	CASSPSLGDYGYTF
few	TRBV15	TRBD1	TRBJ2-2	TGTGCCACCAACACAGGGGAGTCAAACACCGGGGAGCTGTTTTTT	CATNTGESNTGELFF
NA	TRBV27	TRBD2	TRBJ2-7	TGTGCCAGCAGGGCTAGCGGGGGTTGGTCCTACGAGCAGTACTTC	CASRASGGWSYEQYF
few	TRBV27	TRBD1	TRBJ1-1	TGTGCCAGCAGCGGGACAGGGGAAGTACGGGCTTTCTTT	CASSGTGEVRAFF
NA	TRBV3-1/TRBV3-2	NA	TRBJ1-2	TGTGCCAGCAGCCAGGAGGAGGGTAACTATGGCTACACCTTC	CASSQEEGNYGYTF
NA	TRBV6-5	NA	TRBJ2-7	TGTGCCAGCAGATGGACAGTTCAATCCTACGAGCAGTACTTC	CASRWTVQSYEQYF
NA	TRBV5-8	NA	TRBJ2-4	TGTGCCAGCAGCTTGGGGGGAGAGGGTAATATTCAGTACTTC	CASSLGGEGNIQYF
NA	TRBV10-2	NA	TRBJ2-1	TGCGCCAGCAGTGTGGGACTTCTAAACTCCTACAATGAGCAGTTCTTC	CASSVGLLNSYNEQFF
NA	TRBV5-1	TRBD2	TRBJ2-3	TGCGCCAGCAGCAAACGACTAGCGGGGGGGCTTGTCGATACGCAGTATTTT	CASSKRLAGGLVDTQYF
NA	TRBV3-1/TRBV3-2	TRBD1	TRBJ2-2	TGTGCCAGCAGGAGACCGTCAGGGGGCAACACCGGGGAGCTGTTTTTT	CASRRPSGGNTGELFF
NA	TRBV27	NA	TRBJ1-1	TGTGCCAGCAGTTTTAGGGGATACGCTGAAGCTTTCTTT	CASSFRGYAEAFF
NA	TRBV5-1	NA	TRBJ2-7	TGCGCCAGCAGCCAACAACTAGGGGAGCAGTACTTC	CASSQQLGEQYF
NA	TRBV4-1	TRBD1	TRBJ1-2	TGCGCCAGCAGCCAAGTGGCTGGGACAGGGGAGTTTGGCTACACCTTC	CASSQVAGTGEFGYTF
NA	TRBV7-6	TRBD2	TRBJ2-1	TGTGCCAGCAGCTTACTTGGGAGGGGCACCACCTACAATGAGCAGTTCTTC	CASSLLGRGTTYNEQFF
NA	TRBV11-3	NA	TRBJ2-1	TGTGCCAGCAGCAAACACCATGACAGTATCAATGAGCAGTTCTTC	CASSKHHDSINEQFF
NA	TRBV3-1/TRBV3-2	TRBD1	TRBJ1-3	TGTGCCAGCTTTGACAGGGACCGCTCTGGAAACACCATATATTTT	CASFDRDRSGNTIYF
NA	TRBV7-3	TRBD2	TRBJ2-5	TGTGCCAGCAGCTTATGGGGGACTAGCGGGGTCAAAGAGACCCAGTACTTC	CASSLWGTSGVKETQYF
NA	TRBV27	NA	TRBJ2-7	TGTGCCAGCAGTTCCGCAACCCCCGACAGTTCCTACGAGCAGTACTTC	CASSSATPDSSYEQYF
few	TRBV7-9	TRBD1	TRBJ1-5	TGTGCCAGCAGTCTTGGACAGGTCAATCAGCCCCAGCATTTT	CASSLGQVNQPQHF
NA	TRBV6-2/TRBV6-3	TRBD2	TRBJ2-3	TGTGCCAGCAGTTACGCAGGACTAGCGGCAGATACGCAGTATTTT	CASSYAGLAADTQYF